This T cell receptor beta chain was identified during a study of shared clonotypes between healthy human individuals. TCRdb keeps only in-frame clones here, not all; method: immunoSEQ multiplex PCR. The data contain about 1.9 million clones, 80% to 95% of them singletons. Germline CDR1 SGHAT, CDR2 FQNNGV. Trimming at V came to 5 bases and at J to 5 bases, leaving 13 bases not matched to a gene. The CDR3 contains 16 residues. This clone was counted a single time. CD45RO-negative cells were positively selected for CCR7, leaving out terminally differentiated effector memory CD45RA+ cells. The source is a man aged 18-30 years in good health. Some clones in this sample may be carry-over from other donors' samples. Sequencing used naive CD8+ T cells from PBMCs. V and J are TRBV11-2 and TRBJ2-7; 9 bases fit TRBD1. The CDR3: CASSAHRDRVKDEQYF. The CDR3 coding sequence is TGTGCCAGCAGCGCACACCGGGACAGGGTTAAAGACGAGCAGTACTTC.